This T cell receptor (beta chain) was profiled in a study of PD-L1 blockade in urothelial cancer. The time point here: peripheral blood 6 weeks after treatment start. The patients had locally advanced or metastatic urothelial carcinoma. Study conclusions and caveats: Below-median pretreatment blood TCR clonality predicted better survival. Patients with durable benefit had greater blood expansion of tumor-associated TCR clones 3 weeks into treatment.

Assay used: immunoSEQ multiplex PCR; TCRdb lists only in-frame clones, some missing. The sample records fewer than 30,000 clones, 84% being singletons. Germline CDR1 is SGHNT and CDR2 is YENEEA. V was clipped by 1 base and J by 8 bases, with 15 bases between them. This CDR3 is 15 amino acids long. As for this clone: As yet, its antigen is unknown.

The sequence was obtained from a man aged 65 to 85 with urothelial cancer. The sequencing here drew on PBMCs, taken around atezolizumab (anti-PD-L1) treatment. The rearrangement uses TRBV11-3 and TRBJ2-1, with TRBD1 as a possible D gene (5 bases). The CDR3 protein is CASSLGVRQGDEQFF. The CDR3 DNA reads as TGTGCCAGCAGCTTAGGGGTTCGCCAGGGCGATGAGCAGTTCTTC. The entire variable domain, with the rest obtained from reference TRBV11-3 and TRBJ2-1, is as follows: EAGVVQSPRYKIIEKKQPVAFWCNPISGHNTLYWYLQNLGQGPELLIRYENEEAVDDSQLPKDRFSAERLKGVDSTLKIQPAELGDSAVYLCASSLGVRQGDEQFFGPGTRLTVL.